This section outlines one T cell receptor beta chain sequence together with its context. Its specificity is unknown. This record comes from a study of early T cells in non-severe SARS-CoV-2 infection. V was cut by 4 bases and J by 1 base, with 12 bases left in between. Germline CDR1 reads GTSNPN; CDR2 reads SVGIG (reference sequence). CDR3 size: 14 residues. TCRdb called the 5' RACE reads again in MiXCR, with one record for every CDR3 protein. Among about 60,000 distinct CDR3 sequences listed, approximately 12% were seen once. Study observations and caveats: Private and CD4 specificities were missed by VDJdb matching, which favored anti-spike CD8 responses.

This chain links TRBV30 with TRBJ2-3; D is possibly TRBD1 (6 bases). This TCR was sampled from an adult who was a healthcare worker with PCR-confirmed SARS-CoV-2 infection or an uninfected control (not recorded which). The sequencing input was whole blood. The CDR3 bases are TGTGCCTGGACTGGGGGCTGGGGCACAGATACGCAGTATTTT. This gives the protein CAWTGGWGTDTQYF.